The 3 T cell receptor beta chains given below trace back to one sample, sequenced in a study of shared clonotypes between healthy human individuals (TCRdb year 2020). Preparation of the library involved the immunoSEQ multiplex PCR assay. TCRdb provides this immuneACCESS table in a form limited to in-frame rearrangements. Some clones are lacking; in checked studies, under half of them reflect an unresolved V gene, and why the rest are absent is not known. Present in this sample are about 670,000 clones, approximately 75% of which were seen just once. Clones ranked in the top ten supply around 1.8% of the sample. The sample consisted of memory CD4+ T cells sorted from blood. Explained via the paper, the cell subset or site label denotes: CD45RA-negative fraction. All receptors come from a woman aged 30 to 39 in good health.

The rearrangement uses TRBV9 and TRBJ2-3; 13 bases line up with TRBD2. In germline, CDR1 is SGDLS, CDR2 YYNGEE. The CDR3 contains 16 residues. V gave up 3 bases and J gave up 1 base; unmatched junction bases: 2. This CDR3 reads CASSAGLAGGTDTQYF. In DNA form, the CDR3 reads TGTGCCAGCAGCGCCGGACTAGCGGGAGGCACAGATACGCAGTATTTT.

This chain connects TRBV10-1 to TRBJ2-6; 10 bases fit TRBD1. Trimming cost V 0 bases and J 2 bases; bases outside gene matches: 7. The CDR3 contains 19 residues. Germline CDR1 is WNHNN and CDR2 is SYGVQD (reference sequence). In nucleotides, the CDR3 is TGCGCCAGCAGTGAGTCTCCCCGAGACAGGGGGCCTGGGGCCAACGTCCTGACTTTC. Amino acid sequence: CASSESPRDRGPGANVLTF.

This clone was counted only a few times. The chain recombines TRBV19 with TRBJ2-2, with 7 bases fitting TRBD1. In germline, CDR1 is LNHDA, CDR2 SQIVND (reference sequence). The trim removed 6 bases at V and 5 bases at J, leaving 6 bases unmatched. CDR3 length equals 14 residues. The CDR3 spells CASREQGFTGELFF. DNA for the CDR3: TGTGCCAGTAGAGAACAGGGGTTTACCGGGGAGCTGTTTTTT.